This record concerns one T cell receptor beta chain sequence. The antigen remains undetermined. Constant-segment primers were used for 5'RACE, and the resulting TCR alpha and TCR beta cDNA libraries carried sample barcodes and UMIs. TCRdb used MiXCR to reprocess the 5' RACE reads, holding one entry per CDR3 protein. Among hundreds of thousands of distinct CDR3 sequences listed, about 15% were seen once. These data originate in a study of T-cell memory formation after mild COVID-19. Study-level points and caveats: In second-wave clones peaking day 37, SARS-CoV-2 specificity remained unconfirmed. Contracting CD4+ clones lay largely in CM and EM, with CD8+ ones residing in EMRA. Memory from before infection featured some responding clones, which suggests cross-reactive memory joined.

Germline trimming cut 5 bases from V and 3 bases from J; bases unmatched to any gene: 5. Germline CDR1 and CDR2: GTSNPN and SVGIG (reference sequence). This CDR3 is built from 13 residues. Sequencing input: PBMCs or a T cell subset sorted from them (not recorded which). This TCR was sampled from a man between 18 and 35 years old who had mild COVID-19 (a few samples of this study predate the infection). Cell type and time point are not known. The rearrangement joins TRBV30 to TRBJ1-1; the match to TRBD1 covers 8 bases. In DNA form, the CDR3 reads TGTGCCTGGGACCCCAGGGGGCACACTGAAGCTTTCTTT. Translation gives CAWDPRGHTEAFF.